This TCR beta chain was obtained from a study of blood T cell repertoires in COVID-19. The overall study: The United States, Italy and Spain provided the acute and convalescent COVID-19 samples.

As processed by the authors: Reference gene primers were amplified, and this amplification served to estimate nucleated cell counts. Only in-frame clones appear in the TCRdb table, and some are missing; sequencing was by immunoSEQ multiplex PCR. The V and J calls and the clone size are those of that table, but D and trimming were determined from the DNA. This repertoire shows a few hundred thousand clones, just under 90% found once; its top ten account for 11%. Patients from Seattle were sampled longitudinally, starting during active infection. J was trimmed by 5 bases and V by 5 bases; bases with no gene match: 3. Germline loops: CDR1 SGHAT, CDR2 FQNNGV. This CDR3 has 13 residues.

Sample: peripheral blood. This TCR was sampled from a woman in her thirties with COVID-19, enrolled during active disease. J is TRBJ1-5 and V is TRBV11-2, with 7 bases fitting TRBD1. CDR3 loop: CASSLTGDQPQHF. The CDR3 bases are TGTGCCAGCAGCCTAACAGGGGATCAGCCCCAGCATTTT.